These T cell receptor beta chains were read from a single sample in a study of CD8+ T cells in alopecia areata. This table comes from immunoSEQ multiplex PCR, and its TCRdb copy is limited to in-frame clones, with some not included. This table has about 130,000 clones, about 60% appearing once. This specimen was CD4+ T cells sorted from blood, taken at week 0. These TCRs come from a human donor with alopecia areata. Both conserved end residues are part of each CDR3. Each record gives: clone size, J gene, D gene, V gene, CDR3 protein, CDR3 DNA. A D gene is named only where the DNA matches it firmly. Clone size is shown for a subset of rows, as once, few, many or a class of expanded clone.

clone_size: once
j_call: TRBJ2-2
d_call: .
v_call: TRBV29-1
cdr3_aa: CSASTGELFF
cdr3_nt: TGCAGCGCTTCAACCGGGGAGCTGTTTTTT

clone_size: .
j_call: TRBJ2-7
d_call: .
v_call: TRBV18
cdr3_aa: CASSPTHSYEQYF
cdr3_nt: TGTGCCAGCTCACCAACCCACTCCTACGAGCAGTACTTC

clone_size: .
j_call: TRBJ2-1
d_call: .
v_call: TRBV29-1
cdr3_aa: CSVDSHREGFF
cdr3_nt: TGCAGCGTTGACTCTCACAGGGAGGGGTTCTTC

clone_size: .
j_call: TRBJ1-6
d_call: .
v_call: TRBV7-9
cdr3_aa: CASSLDSRNSPLHF
cdr3_nt: TGTGCCAGCAGCTTAGACAGCAGAAATTCACCCCTCCACTTT

clone_size: .
j_call: TRBJ1-3
d_call: .
v_call: TRBV15
cdr3_aa: CATSGFGSGNTIYF
cdr3_nt: TGTGCCACCAGCGGCTTCGGGTCTGGAAACACCATATATTTT

clone_size: few
j_call: TRBJ2-5
d_call: .
v_call: TRBV29-1
cdr3_aa: CSPRDPMGSTQYF
cdr3_nt: TGCAGCCCCCGGGACCCGATGGGGTCGACCCAGTACTTC

clone_size: .
j_call: TRBJ2-7
d_call: TRBD1
v_call: TRBV7-9
cdr3_aa: CASSRTDRGYEQYF
cdr3_nt: TGTGCCAGCAGCCGAACGGACAGGGGATACGAGCAGTACTTC

clone_size: .
j_call: TRBJ1-1
d_call: .
v_call: TRBV11-2
cdr3_aa: CASSLNRVGTEAFF
cdr3_nt: TGTGCCAGCAGCTTAAACAGGGTTGGGACTGAAGCTTTCTTT

clone_size: once
j_call: TRBJ2-3
d_call: .
v_call: TRBV29-1
cdr3_aa: CSVRISTDTQYF
cdr3_nt: TGCAGCGTTCGAATCTCCACAGATACGCAGTATTTT

clone_size: .
j_call: TRBJ2-5
d_call: .
v_call: TRBV5-6
cdr3_aa: CASRRAGQETQYF
cdr3_nt: TGTGCCAGCAGAAGGGCAGGGCAAGAGACCCAGTACTTC

clone_size: .
j_call: TRBJ1-2
d_call: .
v_call: TRBV29-1
cdr3_aa: CSVETVYGYTF
cdr3_nt: TGCAGCGTTGAGACGGTTTATGGCTACACCTTC

clone_size: .
j_call: TRBJ2-3
d_call: .
v_call: TRBV7-6
cdr3_aa: CASSLGFLAVDTQYF
cdr3_nt: TGTGCCAGCAGCTTAGGTTTCTTAGCGGTAGATACGCAGTATTTT

clone_size: .
j_call: TRBJ2-2
d_call: .
v_call: TRBV5-1
cdr3_aa: CASSPATNTGELFF
cdr3_nt: TGCGCCAGCAGTCCAGCCACGAACACCGGGGAGCTGTTTTTT

clone_size: .
j_call: TRBJ2-1
d_call: .
v_call: TRBV4-3
cdr3_aa: CASSQEGRVNEQFF
cdr3_nt: TGCGCCAGCAGCCAAGAGGGCAGGGTAAATGAGCAGTTCTTC

clone_size: .
j_call: TRBJ1-6
d_call: .
v_call: TRBV7-9
cdr3_aa: CASSPTGNSPLHF
cdr3_nt: TGTGCCAGCAGCCCCACAGGCAATTCACCCCTCCACTTT

clone_size: .
j_call: TRBJ1-2
d_call: TRBD1
v_call: TRBV29-1
cdr3_aa: CSVEDPLQGLGYTF
cdr3_nt: TGCAGCGTTGAAGATCCCCTACAGGGGTTGGGCTACACCTTC

clone_size: .
j_call: TRBJ2-5
d_call: .
v_call: TRBV5-1
cdr3_aa: CASSPFAAEQETQYF
cdr3_nt: TGCGCCAGCAGCCCCTTTGCCGCCGAACAAGAGACCCAGTACTTC

clone_size: .
j_call: TRBJ2-4
d_call: .
v_call: TRBV11-2
cdr3_aa: CASSRVGSDIQYF
cdr3_nt: TGTGCCAGCAGCAGGGTGGGTTCTGACATTCAGTACTTC

clone_size: .
j_call: TRBJ1-3
d_call: .
v_call: TRBV29-1
cdr3_aa: CSSSSGDTIYF
cdr3_nt: TGCAGCTCATCGTCTGGAGACACCATATATTTT

clone_size: .
j_call: TRBJ2-5
d_call: TRBD1
v_call: TRBV7-2
cdr3_aa: CASSAGQGSAGQYF
cdr3_nt: TGTGCCAGCAGCGCCGGACAGGGGTCAGCGGGCCAGTACTTC

clone_size: once
j_call: TRBJ2-1
d_call: .
v_call: TRBV5-1
cdr3_aa: CASSLTGTPNEQFF
cdr3_nt: TGCGCCAGCAGCTTGACAGGGACCCCCAATGAGCAGTTCTTC

clone_size: .
j_call: TRBJ2-7
d_call: .
v_call: TRBV7-2
cdr3_aa: CASSLGRVGYEQYF
cdr3_nt: TGTGCCAGCAGTCTAGGGCGGGTGGGCTACGAGCAGTACTTC